This T cell receptor (beta chain) was captured by sequencing in a study of blood T cell repertoires in COVID-19. Study-wide background: The samples span acute and convalescent COVID-19 from the United States, Italy and Spain. Sources were T cells, B-cell-depleted T cells, or PBMCs; the material itself was cDNA or gDNA.

Germline V gives CDR1 MNHNS, CDR2 SASEGT. V was pared by 3 bases and J by 2 bases, with 6 bases of the junction left unmatched. CDR3 length: 15 amino acids. Authors' data handling: Reference gene primer amplification gave estimated nucleated cell counts. Sequenced by immunoSEQ multiplex PCR; TCRdb stores in-frame clones only, minus some. From that table come the V and J calls and clone size; the DNA was used to work out D and trimming. The sample shows around 23,000 clones, 86% of them seen only once. This chain connects TRBV6-1 to TRBJ1-2, with 7 bases matching TRBD1. The receptor comes from a human donor with acute or convalescent COVID-19. The donor label of this sample is uncertain. The sample consisted of peripheral blood. DNA of the CDR3: TGTGCCAGCAGTGAGGTGGGCAGGGGGAACTATGGCTACACCTTC. It encodes CASSEVGRGNYGYTF.